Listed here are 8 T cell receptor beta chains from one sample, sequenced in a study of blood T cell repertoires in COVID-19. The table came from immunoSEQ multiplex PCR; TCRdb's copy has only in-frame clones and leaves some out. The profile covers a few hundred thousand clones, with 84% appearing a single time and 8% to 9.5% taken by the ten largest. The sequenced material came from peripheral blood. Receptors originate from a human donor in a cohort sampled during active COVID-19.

The DNA for the CDR3 is TGTGCCAGCAGTTTATCTAGCGGTTCCTACAATGAGCAGTTCTTC. It codes for CASSLSSGSYNEQFF. The V gene is TRBV27, the J gene TRBJ2-1, with a weak D call TRBD2 (6 bases). Germline V CDR1 and CDR2: MNHEY, SMNVEV (reference sequence). CDR3 length: 15 residues. Trimming removed 0 bases at V and 1 base at J, with 7 bases between.

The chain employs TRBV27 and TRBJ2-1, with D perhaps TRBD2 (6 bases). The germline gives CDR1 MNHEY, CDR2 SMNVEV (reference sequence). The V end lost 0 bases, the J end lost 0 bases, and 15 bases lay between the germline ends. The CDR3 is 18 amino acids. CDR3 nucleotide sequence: TGTGCCAGCAGTTTATCGATCCGCGGGACGAGCTCCTACAATGAGCAGTTCTTC. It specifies CASSLSIRGTSSYNEQFF.

The DNA for the CDR3 is TGCGCCAGCAGTGAGTCGAACAGGGGTGAGCAGTTCTTC. It yields the protein CASSESNRGEQFF. This chain links TRBV10-1 with TRBJ2-1, with 7 bases identical to TRBD1. Per the germline V gene, CDR1 is WNHNN and CDR2 is SYGVQD (reference sequence). Losses at the gene ends were 0 bases for V and 9 bases for J; bases not matched to a gene: 2. The CDR3 consists of 13 residues.

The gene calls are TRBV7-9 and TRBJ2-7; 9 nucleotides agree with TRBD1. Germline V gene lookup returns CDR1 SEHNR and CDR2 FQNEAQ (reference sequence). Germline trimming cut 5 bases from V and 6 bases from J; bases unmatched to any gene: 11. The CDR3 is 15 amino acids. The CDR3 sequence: CASSTGQGMMTEQYF. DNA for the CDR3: TGTGCCAGCAGCACGGGACAGGGAATGATGACCGAGCAGTACTTC. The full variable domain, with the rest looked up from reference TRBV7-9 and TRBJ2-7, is DTGVSQNPRHKITKRGQNVTFRCDPISEHNRLYWYRQTLGQGPEFLTYFQNEAQLEKSRLLSDRFSAERPKGSFSTLEIQRTEQGDSAMYLCASSTGQGMMTEQYFGPGTRLTVT.

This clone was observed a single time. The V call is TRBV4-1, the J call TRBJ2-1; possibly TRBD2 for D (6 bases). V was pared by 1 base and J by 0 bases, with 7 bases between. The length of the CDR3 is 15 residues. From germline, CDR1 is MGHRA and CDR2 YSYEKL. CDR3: CASSQGLGSYNEQFF. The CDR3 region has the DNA TGCGCCAGCAGCCAAGGACTAGGCTCCTACAATGAGCAGTTCTTC.

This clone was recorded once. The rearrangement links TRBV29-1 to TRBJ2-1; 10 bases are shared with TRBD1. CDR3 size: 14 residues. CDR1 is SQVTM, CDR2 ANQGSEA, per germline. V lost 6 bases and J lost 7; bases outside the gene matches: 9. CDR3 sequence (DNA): TGCAGCGTAGGCCGGGACAGGGGATGGAATGAGCAGTTCTTC. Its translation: CSVGRDRGWNEQFF.

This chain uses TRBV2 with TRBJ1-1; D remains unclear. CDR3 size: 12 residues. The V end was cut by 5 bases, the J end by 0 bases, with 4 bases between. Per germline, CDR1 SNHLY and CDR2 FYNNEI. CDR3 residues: CASSFMNTEAFF. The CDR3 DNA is TGTGCCAGCAGTTTTATGAACACTGAAGCTTTCTTT.

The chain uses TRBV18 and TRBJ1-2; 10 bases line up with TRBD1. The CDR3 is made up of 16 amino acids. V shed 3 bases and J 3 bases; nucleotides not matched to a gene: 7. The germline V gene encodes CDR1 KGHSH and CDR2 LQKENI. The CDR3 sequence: CASSPQGTGADYGYTF. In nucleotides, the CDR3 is TGTGCCAGCTCACCGCAAGGGACAGGGGCCGACTATGGCTACACCTTC.